This TCR beta chain was recovered during a study of blood T cell repertoires in COVID-19. In the study overall: In each case, the material was cDNA or gDNA derived from T cells, B-cell-depleted T cells, or PBMCs.

Under the authors' procedure: Estimates of nucleated cell counts were drawn from the amplification of reference gene primers. Sequencing was performed with immunoSEQ multiplex PCR; in TCRdb, only in-frame clones are kept and a portion is missing. V and J calls plus clone size are reproduced from that table; the DNA served to infer D and trimming. The sample has 250,000 to 350,000 clones; roughly 85% are singletons. The sequence was collected from a woman between 25 and 40 years old with active or convalescent COVID-19. The sample comprised peripheral blood.

The CDR3 loop is CASSVAGQTYEQYF. The CDR3 DNA sequence: TGTGCCAGCAGCGTAGCGGGACAGACCTACGAGCAGTACTTC. The J gene is TRBJ2-7, the V gene TRBV9; TRBD1 matches 7 bases. The CDR3 extends over 14 amino acids. Germline values: CDR1 SGDLS, CDR2 YYNGEE. V lost 0 bases, J lost 2 bases, and 2 bases stayed unmatched.